These 11 T cell receptor beta chains share one sample of origin, sequenced in a study of T cells in localized non-small cell lung cancer. The assay was immunoSEQ multiplex PCR, and TCRdb's table has in-frame clones only and misses some. The sample has tens of thousands of clones; 93% are singletons. Sequencing used peripheral blood, obtained before any cancer treatment. These receptors originate from a female donor of 60 years or more with stage I lung adenocarcinoma.

The gene calls are TRBV5-1 and TRBJ1-4; a possible D gene is TRBD1 (6 bases). Between the trimmed V and J ends, which lost 2 bases and 3 bases, there was a span of 11 bases. Germline values: CDR1 SGHRS, CDR2 YFSETQ. The CDR3 runs 15 residues. The CDR3 nucleotides are TGCGCCAGCAGCTTACTGGGGGCCGCTAATGAAAAACTGTTTTTT. It is translated as CASSLLGAANEKLFF.

The chain is built from TRBV28 and TRBJ1-1, with 12 nucleotides matching TRBD1. CDR1 is MDHEN and CDR2 is SYDVKM in the germline V gene. Unmatched junction bases numbered 8, after V lost 5 bases and J lost 4 bases. CDR3 length: 16 amino acids. The CDR3 bases are TGTGCCAGCAGTCCCGGGACAGGGGGCATTGGCACTGAAGCTTTCTTT. It translates to CASSPGTGGIGTEAFF.

This rearrangement joins TRBV11-3 to TRBJ1-2; D remains unclear. V lost 0 bases and J lost 2, with 10 bases in between. This CDR3 is 15 amino acids long. Germline CDR1 SGHNT, CDR2 YENEEA. The DNA for the CDR3 is TGTGCCAGCAGCTTAGATCCGTCAAGAAACTATGGCTACACCTTC. This sequence encodes CASSLDPSRNYGYTF.

The chain combines TRBV2 with TRBJ1-5, with a possible D match to TRBD1 (5 bases). Germline V gene sequence: CDR1 SNHLY, CDR2 FYNNEI. The CDR3 spans 15 residues. V lost 10 bases and J 1 base, leaving 17 bases between the germline ends. DNA of the CDR3: TGTGCCACCACCCCGGGGGGAGGGAGCAATCAGCCCCAGCATTTT. It translates to CATTPGGGSNQPQHF.

The V gene is TRBV25-1, the J gene TRBJ2-3; D may be TRBD1 or TRBD2 (5 bases each). The V gene lost 4 bases and the J gene lost 6 bases, with 23 bases spanning the gap. Germline CDR1 and CDR2: MGHDK and SYGVNS. This CDR3 region has 17 residues. CDR3 residues: CASSGFAGTDLSDTQYF. In DNA, the CDR3 is TGTGCCAGCAGTGGGTTCGCCGGGACGGACCTTAGCGATACGCAGTATTTT.

A remark on this clone: At one boundary the junction diverges from the germline segment, which might be a read error. This chain links TRBV9 with TRBJ1-2; D may be TRBD1 (5 bases). This CDR3 contains 12 residues. CDR1 is SGDLS and CDR2 is YYNGEE in the germline V gene. The CDR3 DNA follows: TGTGCCAGCAGCGCGACCCGGGACCCCCAGGCCTTC. Translated: CASSATRDPQAF.

This clone was recorded only once. The CDR3 protein is CASSLQLAYEQYF. For the CDR3, the DNA is TGTGCCAGCAGTTTACAACTAGCTTACGAGCAGTACTTC. The rearrangement joins TRBV28 to TRBJ2-7; maybe TRBD2 (6 bases). CDR1 and CDR2 from the germline V gene are MDHEN and SYDVKM. This CDR3 region has 13 residues. Trimming removed 2 bases at V and 4 bases at J, with 9 bases between. Full variable domain (rest looked up from reference TRBV28 and TRBJ2-7): DVKVTQSSRYLVKRTGEKVFLECVQDMDHENMFWYRQDPGLGLRLIYFSYDVKMKEKGDIPEGYSVSREKKERFSLILESASTNQTSMYLCASSLQLAYEQYFGPGTRLTVT.

The gene calls are TRBV13 and TRBJ1-2; no clear D gene. Trimming stripped 3 bases from V and 6 bases from J, with 14 bases between. The germline V gene has CDR1 PRHDT and CDR2 FYEKMQ (reference sequence). The CDR3 length is 14 residues. The CDR3 DNA reads TGTGCCAGCAGCTTTTATGTCGACTTAAATGGCTACACCTTC. This translates into CASSFYVDLNGYTF. Combining the CDR3 with reference TRBV13 and TRBJ1-2 gives the whole variable domain AAGVIQSPRHLIKEKRETATLKCYPIPRHDTVYWYQQGPGQDPQFLISFYEKMQSDKGSIPDRFSAQQFSDYHSELNMSSLELGDSALYFCASSFYVDLNGYTFGSGTRLTVV.

The genes are TRBV27 and TRBJ1-2, with D unresolved. V shed 5 bases and J shed 4 bases, with 11 bases lying between them. Germline V gives CDR1 MNHEY, CDR2 SMNVEV (reference sequence). The CDR3 contains 13 residues. This CDR3 reads CASSPSAGYGYTF. The CDR3 coding sequence is TGTGCCAGCAGTCCCAGTGCAGGCTATGGCTACACCTTC.

The chain carries TRBV28 and TRBJ2-3; D is unresolved. V was shortened by 6 bases and J by 1 base, with 8 bases between the two germline ends. Germline CDR1 MDHEN, CDR2 SYDVKM. The CDR3 contains 13 residues. In DNA form, the CDR3 reads TGTGCCAGCAGGCTTCATGGCACAGATACGCAGTATTTT. Its protein is CASRLHGTDTQYF.

The rearrangement links TRBV6-5 to TRBJ1-1; D unclear. V was trimmed by 6 bases and J by 4 bases, leaving 12 bases between them. The CDR3 spans 13 residues. The V gene's germline CDR1 is MNHEY and CDR2 SVGAGI. CDR3 sequence reads: CASRPTSGTEAFF. The CDR3 DNA reads as TGTGCCAGCAGGCCAACCTCGGGCACTGAAGCTTTCTTT.